These 31 T cell receptor beta chains originate from one sample sequenced in a study of response to subunit inactivated influenza vaccine. From the RT-PCR reads, TCRdb called clonotypes with MiXCR, one entry per CDR3 protein. This sample yields approximately 490,000 distinct CDR3 sequences, of which around 7.7% are seen a single time; 13% belongs to the top ten. Here the sequenced sample was PBMCs from blood, taken around 25 months after vaccination. These receptors were taken from a man aged 45-69 years who received an inactivated influenza vaccine.

This clonotype was recorded at least ten times. The rearrangement uses TRBV19 and TRBJ2-2; 11 positions match TRBD1. Germline V gene sequence: CDR1 LNHDA, CDR2 SQIVND (reference sequence). The CDR3 contains 14 residues. V lost 6 bases to trimming and J lost 4 bases; unmatched junction nucleotides: 1. The CDR3 sequence is CASRGTGGTGELFF. The CDR3 DNA follows: TGTGCCAGTAGAGGGACAGGGGGCACCGGGGAGCTGTTTTTT.

Many counts were recorded for this clonotype. The CDR3 region is CASSQDSGNYGYTF. The CDR3 region has the DNA TGCGCCAGCAGCCAAGATTCGGGCAACTATGGCTACACCTTC. The V gene is TRBV4-3, the J gene TRBJ1-2, with D unresolved. The CDR3 has 14 residues. Germline-derived CDR1 and CDR2 are LGHNA and YSLEER. V lost 0 bases, J lost 2 bases, and 7 bases lay in between.

This clonotype was counted only a few times. The chain has TRBV18 and TRBJ1-1; the match to TRBD1 covers 7 bases. The CDR3 covers 13 residues. The V segment lost 6 bases and the J segment 1 base; nucleotides outside the gene matches: 2. Germline V gene sequence: CDR1 KGHSH, CDR2 LQKENI. The CDR3 DNA sequence: TGTGCCAGCTCCGGACAGGAGAACACTGAAGCTTTCTTT. As protein: CASSGQENTEAFF.

The chain employs TRBV12-3 or TRBV12-4 and TRBJ2-1; TRBD2 matches at 9 bases. The CDR3 is made up of 13 amino acids. The CDR3 protein is CAGAGGPYNEQFF. The CDR3 nucleotides read TGTGCGGGGGCGGGAGGGCCGTACAATGAGCAGTTCTTC.

This clonotype was observed a handful of times. V gene TRBV20-1 combines with J gene TRBJ2-1, with D unresolved. The germline V gene encodes CDR1 DFQATT and CDR2 SNEGSKA (reference sequence). There are 13 residues in the CDR3. V gave up 0 bases and J gave up 9 bases, with 12 bases separating them. CDR3 protein: CSARDRRTGEQFF. The CDR3 DNA reads as TGCAGTGCTAGAGATAGGCGAACGGGTGAGCAGTTCTTC.

The J gene is TRBJ2-1, the V gene TRBV6-5, with 8 nucleotides matching TRBD2. V shed 2 bases and J 8 bases; nucleotides not matched to a gene: 8. CDR3 length: 15 residues. Germline values: CDR1 MNHEY, CDR2 SVGAGI. The CDR3 DNA follows: TGTGCCAGCAGTTACACCCCGGGAGGGTCGCATGAGCAGTTCTTC. Its translation is CASSYTPGGSHEQFF.

This chain's CDR3 is CASSTKTGNYGYTF. CDR3 sequence (DNA): TGTGCCAGCAGCACGAAGACAGGGAACTATGGCTACACCTTC. This sequence joins TRBV5-4 and TRBJ1-2, with 7 bases matching TRBD1. This CDR3 is 14 amino acids long. The junction had 5 bases not matched to a gene; V was cut back by 4 bases and J by 2 bases. Germline V gives CDR1 SGHNT, CDR2 YYREEE (reference sequence).

This clonotype was counted at least ten times. At one end the junction does not follow the germline gene, possibly because of a read error. This chain joins TRBV7-7 and TRBJ2-1; 14 bases align to TRBD2. The CDR3 has 15 residues. Germline lookup yields CDR1 SSHAT and CDR2 FNYEAQ (reference sequence). In nucleotides, the CDR3 is TGTGCTAGCAGTCCGGGACTAGCGGGGGTCGATGAGCAGTTCTTC. Protein product: CASSPGLAGVDEQFF.

This clonotype was observed many times. CDR3 in DNA: TGTGCCAGCAGTTTACCCGGGACTAGCAACGAGCAGTACTTC. Translation gives CASSLPGTSNEQYF. V gene TRBV27 combines with J gene TRBJ2-7; 9 nucleotides agree with TRBD2. Germline CDR1 is MNHEY and CDR2 is SMNVEV (reference sequence). J lost 5 bases, V lost 2 bases, and 4 bases had no gene match. The CDR3 is 14 amino acids.

V gene TRBV5-1 combines with J gene TRBJ2-1, with D maybe TRBD2 (5 bases). Germline CDR1 is SGHRS and CDR2 is YFSETQ. The CDR3 loop spans 14 amino acids. Trimming shortened V by 6 bases and J by 9 bases, and 19 bases separated the two germline ends. The CDR3 nucleotides read TGCGCCAGCAACCCAAGGACCGACCGGGGTGAGCAGTTCTTC. It encodes CASNPRTDRGEQFF.

The chain joins TRBV20-1 to TRBJ1-5; D is possibly TRBD1 (5 bases). Looked up from germline, CDR1 is DFQATT and CDR2 is SNEGSKA (reference sequence). V lost 2 bases and J lost 4, with 15 bases in between. This CDR3 has 15 amino acids. CDR3 sequence (DNA): TGCAGTGCTAGACCCGGGACCTTAGGAAATCAGCCCCAGCATTTT. Protein: CSARPGTLGNQPQHF.

V gene TRBV4-3 combines with J gene TRBJ2-1, with D tentatively TRBD1 (6 bases). Germline assignment: CDR1 LGHNA and CDR2 YSLEER. The CDR3 has 13 residues. V lost 9 bases to trimming and J lost 0 bases, with 9 bases between them. CDR3 in DNA: TGCGCCAGAGTCAGGGGCTCCTACAATGAGCAGTTCTTC. It translates to CARVRGSYNEQFF.

This clonotype was seen at least ten times. This chain connects TRBV7-2 to TRBJ1-1, with D unclear. In germline, CDR1 is SGHTA, CDR2 FQGNSA. The CDR3 runs 13 residues. The germline V and J ends were trimmed by 5 bases and 0 bases, with 7 bases remaining between them. This chain's CDR3 is CASSPHLNTEAFF. CDR3 DNA: TGTGCCAGCAGCCCTCACCTGAACACTGAAGCTTTCTTT.

This clonotype was observed many times. The chain has TRBV9 and TRBJ2-3, with a tentative D call TRBD2 (6 bases). V was shortened by 3 bases and J by 2 bases, with 10 bases between the two germline ends. The CDR3 is 14 residues long. Germline-derived CDR1 and CDR2 are SGDLS and YYNGEE. CDR3 residues: CASSDGTFTDTQYF. DNA of the CDR3: TGTGCCAGCAGCGACGGGACTTTCACAGATACGCAGTATTTT. Full variable domain (remainder filled in from reference TRBV9 and TRBJ2-3): DSGVTQTPKHLITATGQRVTLRCSPRSGDLSVYWYQQSLDQGLQFLIQYYNGEERAKGNILERFSAQQFPDLHSELNLSSLELGDSALYFCASSDGTFTDTQYFGPGTRLTVL.

This clonotype was detected ten times or more. J is TRBJ2-2 and V is TRBV5-1; 7 nucleotides line up with TRBD1. The ends lost 0 bases at V and 0 bases at J; junction bases unmatched: 2. CDR1 SGHRS and CDR2 YFSETQ come from the germline V gene. The CDR3 totals 16 residues. CDR3 sequence (DNA): TGCGCCAGCAGCTTGGAAGGGGGCGCGAACACCGGGGAGCTGTTTTTT. It specifies CASSLEGGANTGELFF.

This clonotype occurred once. The chain has TRBV3-1 and TRBJ2-7; 8 bases line up with TRBD2. The germline CDR1 and CDR2 sequences are LGHDT and YNNKEL (reference sequence). The CDR3 runs 14 residues. After removal of 5 bases from V and 4 bases from J, the junction contained 7 bases not matched to a gene. CDR3 nucleotide sequence: TGTGCCAGCAGCTACGGGACTAGATTGTACGAGCAGTACTTC. It encodes CASSYGTRLYEQYF.

This clonotype was counted at least ten times. The chain uses TRBV4-2 and TRBJ2-7; 9 bases are shared with TRBD2. CDR1 is LGHNA and CDR2 is YNFKEQ in the germline V gene. The CDR3 loop spans 17 amino acids. J was trimmed by 6 bases and V by 1 base; bases with no gene match: 13. Here the CDR3 DNA reads TGTGCCAGCAGCCAAGGTATCGAAAGCGGGAGGTACGGCGAGCAGTACTTC. Translating gives CASSQGIESGRYGEQYF.

At least ten counts were recorded for this clonotype. The chain carries TRBV12-3 or TRBV12-4 and TRBJ1-1; D call uncertain. Trimming shortened V by 8 bases and J by 5 bases, and 15 bases separated the two germline ends. This CDR3 is 13 amino acids long. CDR3 residues: CASGGLRRTEAFF. The CDR3 DNA sequence: TGTGCCAGCGGCGGACTCCGGAGGACTGAAGCTTTCTTT.

This clonotype has a handful of counts. The chain couples TRBV6-5 to TRBJ2-7, with a weak D call TRBD1 (6 bases). The CDR3 extends over 14 amino acids. V was cut by 2 bases and J by 0 bases, with 8 bases left in between. CDR1 and CDR2 (germline): MNHEY, SVGAGI. The CDR3 loop reads CASSYGTTSYEQYF. The CDR3 DNA follows: TGTGCCAGCAGTTACGGGACAACCTCCTACGAGCAGTACTTC.

In this sample, this clonotype turned up a few times. The CDR3 DNA is TGCAGTGCCGCGTCCTATGGCTACACCTTC. Amino acid sequence: CSAASYGYTF. This chain links TRBV20-1 with TRBJ1-2; D gene uncertain. The V end lost 6 bases, the J end lost 4 bases, and 6 bases lay between the germline ends. The CDR3 has 10 amino acids. Germline CDR1 and CDR2: DFQATT and SNEGSKA (reference sequence).

This clonotype was observed at least ten times. CDR3 in amino acids: CSAEKLGGTDTQYF. The CDR3 DNA is TGCAGTGCCGAAAAACTCGGGGGTACAGATACGCAGTATTTT. The V and J genes are TRBV20-1 and TRBJ2-3; the D gene is possibly TRBD2 (6 bases). There are 14 residues in the CDR3. The V end was cut by 6 bases, the J end by 3 bases, with 16 bases between. Germline loops: CDR1 DFQATT, CDR2 SNEGSKA (reference sequence).

The rearrangement uses TRBV4-1 and TRBJ1-1; D is possibly TRBD1 (5 bases). CDR1 MGHRA and CDR2 YSYEKL come from the germline V gene. The length of the CDR3 is 15 residues. The germline V and J ends were trimmed by 3 bases and 5 bases, with 16 bases remaining between them. This chain's CDR3 is CASSQGVAGRTEAFF. Here the CDR3 DNA reads TGCGCCAGCAGCCAGGGAGTCGCAGGGAGGACTGAAGCTTTCTTT.

This clonotype was seen many times. CDR3 in amino acids: CASSFDLAVNEQYF. The CDR3 DNA sequence: TGCGCCAGCAGCTTCGACCTAGCGGTAAACGAGCAGTACTTC. This rearrangement joins TRBV5-1 to TRBJ2-7, with 7 bases aligning to TRBD2. Trimming removed 2 bases from V and 5 bases from J; junction bases left unmatched: 7. This CDR3 has 14 amino acids. Germline CDR1 SGHRS, CDR2 YFSETQ.

This clonotype showed up just a few times. This chain connects TRBV7-9 to TRBJ2-2; TRBD2 might be the D (5 bases). The length of the CDR3 is 16 residues. With 7 bases removed from V and 3 bases from J, the gap between germline ends came to 18 bases. Germline CDR1 SEHNR, CDR2 FQNEAQ (reference sequence). The DNA of the CDR3 is TGTGCCAGCAACCCCCCGCGAGGGAAAGACACCGGGGAGCTGTTTTTT. Translation: CASNPPRGKDTGELFF. The variable domain in full, completed from reference TRBV7-9 and TRBJ2-2, reads DTGVSQNPRHKITKRGQNVTFRCDPISEHNRLYWYRQTLGQGPEFLTYFQNEAQLEKSRLLSDRFSAERPKGSFSTLEIQRTEQGDSAMYLCASNPPRGKDTGELFFGEGSRLTVL.

The V gene is TRBV20-1, the J gene TRBJ1-1; D gene uncertain. Germline V gene lookup returns CDR1 DFQATT and CDR2 SNEGSKA (reference sequence). The CDR3 is made up of 13 amino acids. Trimming took off 0 bases at V and 7 bases at J, with 12 bases between the two ends. The CDR3 DNA reads as TGCAGTGCTAGAGATGGAAGCAGAAATGAAGCTTTCTTT. This translates into CSARDGSRNEAFF.

V is TRBV7-9 and J is TRBJ2-7; D may be TRBD2 (5 bases). Germline V lookup: CDR1 SEHNR, CDR2 FQNEAQ (reference sequence). V shed 5 bases and J shed 2 bases, with 10 bases lying between them. The CDR3 is 13 amino acids. CDR3: CASSTGVAYEQYF. The CDR3 coding sequence is TGTGCCAGCAGCACCGGGGTAGCCTACGAGCAGTACTTC.

This clonotype occurred a few times. The chain carries TRBV3-1 and TRBJ2-1; TRBD1 or TRBD2 may be the D gene (5 bases each). The CDR3 totals 18 residues. The ends were cut back, 0 bases at V and 2 bases at J, with 17 bases in the middle. CDR1 and CDR2 from the germline V gene are LGHDT and YNNKEL (reference sequence). In DNA, the CDR3 is TGTGCCAGCAGCCAAGATTGGGGGTTAGGGCTAGCCTACAATGAGCAGTTCTTC. Amino acid sequence: CASSQDWGLGLAYNEQFF.

The rearrangement links TRBV20-1 to TRBJ2-7; the D gene is possibly TRBD1 (6 bases). The V end lost 6 bases, the J end lost 2 bases, and 17 bases lay between the germline ends. The CDR3 extends over 14 amino acids. CDR1 is DFQATT and CDR2 is SNEGSKA in the germline V gene (reference sequence). In DNA form, the CDR3 reads TGCAGTGCCAAACGGACAGAAATGACCTACGAGCAGTACTTC. Its protein product is CSAKRTEMTYEQYF.

The chain combines TRBV12-3 or TRBV12-4 with TRBJ2-2; D gene uncertain. The CDR3 extends over 13 amino acids. Trimming left V 1 base short and J 8 bases short, with 8 bases between. The CDR3 nucleotides read TGTGCCAGCAGTTTAGGAGTCGCGGGGGAGCTGTTTTTT. Its protein is CASSLGVAGELFF.

The rearrangement links TRBV25-1 to TRBJ2-7; a possible D gene is TRBD2 (6 bases). The V gene lost 6 bases and the J gene lost 4 bases, with 16 bases spanning the gap. The CDR3 runs to 14 residues. Germline CDR1 and CDR2: MGHDK and SYGVNS. CDR3 sequence (DNA): TGTGCCAGCAGGGACCGGGACTTTCCATACGAGCAGTACTTC. This gives the protein CASRDRDFPYEQYF.

In this sample, this clonotype turned up many times. The chain joins TRBV15 to TRBJ1-4; no clear D gene. The CDR3 contains 13 residues. From germline, CDR1 is LNHNV and CDR2 YYDKDF (reference sequence). Trimming removed 3 bases from V and 4 bases from J, with 6 bases in between. The CDR3 bases are TGTGCCACCAGCAGCGGACTTAATGAAAAACTGTTTTTT. Translation: CATSSGLNEKLFF.